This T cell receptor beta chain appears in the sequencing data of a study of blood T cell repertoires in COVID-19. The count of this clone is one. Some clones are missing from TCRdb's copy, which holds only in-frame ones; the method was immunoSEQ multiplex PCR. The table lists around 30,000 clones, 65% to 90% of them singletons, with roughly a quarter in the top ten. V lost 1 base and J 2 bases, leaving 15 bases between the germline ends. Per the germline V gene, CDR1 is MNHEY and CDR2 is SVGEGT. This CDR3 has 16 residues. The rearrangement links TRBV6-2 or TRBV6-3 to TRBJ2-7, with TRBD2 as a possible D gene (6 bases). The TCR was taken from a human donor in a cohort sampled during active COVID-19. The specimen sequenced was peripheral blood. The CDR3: CASSYFVGGVTYEQYF. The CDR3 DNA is TGTGCCAGCAGTTACTTCGTAGGAGGGGTGACCTACGAGCAGTACTTC.